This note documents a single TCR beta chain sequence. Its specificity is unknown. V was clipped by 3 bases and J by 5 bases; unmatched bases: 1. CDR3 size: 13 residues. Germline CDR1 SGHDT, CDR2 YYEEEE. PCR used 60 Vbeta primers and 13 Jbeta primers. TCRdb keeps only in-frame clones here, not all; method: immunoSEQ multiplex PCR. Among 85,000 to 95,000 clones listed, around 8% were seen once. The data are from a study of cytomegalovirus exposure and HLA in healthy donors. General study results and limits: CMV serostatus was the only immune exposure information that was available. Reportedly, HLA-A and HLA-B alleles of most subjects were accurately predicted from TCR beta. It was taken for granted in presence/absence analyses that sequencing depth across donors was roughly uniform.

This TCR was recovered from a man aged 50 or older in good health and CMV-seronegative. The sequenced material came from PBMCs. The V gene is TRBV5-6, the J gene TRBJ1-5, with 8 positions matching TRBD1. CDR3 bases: TGTGCCAGCAGCTCAGGGGGCTATCAGCCCCAGCATTTT. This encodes CASSSGGYQPQHF.